Sequencing of this TCR beta chain was carried out in a study of T-cell memory formation after mild COVID-19 (dated by TCRdb to the early 2020s). For the wider study: TCR sequence clusters from the two donors were found to be largely donor specific. The cohort comprised two young, previously healthy adult volunteers, one female and one male. Longitudinal TCRalpha and TCRbeta repertoire sequencing tracked T-cell clones expanding and contracting after mild COVID-19 in a couple of donors.

From cysteine to phenylalanine, the CDR3 is 14 amino acids long. Just CDR3 DNA is preserved here, 42 bases in frame from base 1. V and J are truncated by 2 bases and 7 bases respectively, leaving an intervening sequence of 17 bases. From a lookup of the germline V gene, CDR1 and CDR2 are SQVTM and ANQGSEA. What the authors observed across the whole study: Only a couple of mild cases were covered by the study, and larger cohorts that include severe cases with pre-infection samples were considered necessary. The second-wave clones that peaked on day 37 were not confirmed to be SARS-CoV-2 specific. The detection of some responding clones in pre-infection memory suggests that pre-existing cross-reactive memory T cells joined the SARS-CoV-2 response. Contracting CD4+ clones were located mainly in the CM and EM memory subsets, whereas CD8+ clones were found to be enriched in EMRA. Clones contracting from day 15 to 85 had balanced CD4/CD8 phenotypes, while a second wave expanding from day 15 to 37 was biased towards CD4+.

PBMCs were isolated by Ficoll-Paque density gradient centrifugation. A word on this clonotype: The specificity of this receptor is unknown. Within one base of it there is no much larger clone, and no base qualities were kept.

Sequenced using an Illumina NovaSeq 6000. Using 5'RACE with constant-segment primers, TCRalpha and TCRbeta cDNA libraries were constructed, with sample barcodes and unique molecular identifiers added in the process. Trizol reagent was used to extract RNA from every sample. The libraries were amplified in two PCR steps, and the second step added a second sample barcode and Illumina TruSeq adapters. Libraries were sequenced on an Illumina NovaSeq with 2 x 150 bp paired-end reads. The authors processed their data as follows. The reads were demultiplexed and collapsed into UMI-guided consensus sequences using migec v1.2.7. With mixcr v2.1.11, UMI consensuses were aligned to TRA and TRB V and J templates and assembled into clonotypes. Expanded or contracted clonotypes were those called significant by both edgeR and NoisET, with noise models trained on biological replicates. For edgeR calls, a false discovery rate-adjusted p below 0.01 and a log2 fold-change threshold of 1 were applied. As an exploratory analysis of dynamics, PCA with hierarchical clustering was applied to max-normalized trajectories of the 1000 most abundant clonotypes. Separately sequenced CD4+ and CD8+ repertoires were used to assign a CD4 or CD8 phenotype to each responding clone. Starting from the raw public reads, TCRdb applied fastp trimming at Q25, assembled clones with MiXCR and retained in-frame beta chains. CDR3 protein duplicates are merged, each entry listing the most common genes and DNA. Clone size and V and J calls follow TCRdb, not the original study. A total of approximately 500,000 distinct CDR3 sequences appear in this sample, around a quarter of them only once. The leading ten clones occupy roughly an eighth of the sample.

This sequence was found in an adult woman who had mild COVID-19 (a few samples of this study predate the infection). The sample titles of this study are shuffled in the database, so cell type and time point are left out; the donor was told from shared clones. In this chain, TRBV29-1 is recombined with TRBJ1-2; the D gene cannot be resolved reliably. Sequencing was done on a sample of PBMCs or a T cell subset sorted from them (not recorded which). The CDR3: CSVERVGPAGGYTF. The sequenced DNA is TGCAGCGTTGAAAGAGTCGGACCGGCGGGTGGCTACACCTTC.